This T cell receptor beta chain comes out of a study of blood T cells in healthy people across ages. This clonotype was counted a few times. The CDR3 length is 15 residues. Trimming took 2 bases from V and 4 from J, leaving 15 bases between them. Together with a sample-barcoded 5' primer, a J-beta primer mix was included in a second PCR lasting 7 to 11 cycles. Using its own MiXCR run on the 5' RACE reads, TCRdb lists one record per CDR3 protein. The data hold 750,000 or so distinct CDR3 sequences, with 20% to 30% observed a single time. These data were also filed under a second study, of T cells of mothers and their children.

The rearrangement joins TRBV12-3 or TRBV12-4 to TRBJ2-7, with D possibly matching TRBD2 (6 bases). This TCR was sampled from a boy aged 5-17 years in good health. Material: blood. CDR3 protein: CASSLQPGSGYEQYF. CDR3 DNA: TGTGCCAGCAGTTTACAGCCCGGGAGTGGATACGAGCAGTACTTC.